The 23 T cell receptor beta chains reported below all come from one sample, sequenced in a study of OX40 agonist ivuxolimab in advanced cancers. Profiled with immunoSEQ multiplex PCR; TCRdb holds only in-frame clones, not every one. The sample contains approximately 3,500 clones, 65% to 85% of which appear only once. Sequencing was performed on CD4+ or CD8+ T cells sorted from blood, taken in a trial of the OX40 agonist ivuxolimab. The receptors come from an adult with an advanced solid tumor such as melanoma, head and neck, liver or kidney cancer.

Here the CDR3 reads CASSYTGTGLIETQYF. The CDR3 coding sequence is TGTGCCAGCAGTTACACCGGGACAGGGCTAATAGAGACCCAGTACTTC. The V and J genes are TRBV11-2 and TRBJ2-5; TRBD1 agrees at 9 bases. Trimming removed 6 bases from V and 4 bases from J; junction bases left unmatched: 12. The germline V gene encodes CDR1 SGHAT and CDR2 FQNNGV. This CDR3 is 16 amino acids long.

The V gene is TRBV4-1, the J gene TRBJ2-3, with 8 positions matching TRBD2. Trimming took 0 bases from V and 3 from J; bases not matched to a gene: 11. This CDR3 comprises 18 residues. Germline V gene data show CDR1 as MGHRA and CDR2 as YSYEKL. The CDR3 DNA reads TGCGCCAGCAGCCAAGATGCAAGCGGGAGAGGAGGGACAGATACGCAGTATTTT. Its translation: CASSQDASGRGGTDTQYF.

The chain uses TRBV21-1 and TRBJ1-3; whether TRBD1, the table's D call, matches the DNA was not checked. TRBV21-1 is marked as a pseudogene. The CDR3 consists of 17 residues. CDR3 loop: CASSKRTGPISGNTIYF. Here the CDR3 DNA reads TGTGCCAGCAGCAAGCGGACAGGACCCATCTCTGGAAACACCATATATTTT.

J is TRBJ1-2 and V is TRBV29-1, with D tentatively TRBD1 (5 bases). This CDR3 region has 13 residues. Trimming stripped 3 bases from V and 8 bases from J, with 16 bases between. Germline V gives CDR1 SQVTM, CDR2 ANQGSEA. As DNA, the CDR3 is TGCAGCGTTGAGGTGTACCAACGGGGCGGCTACACCTTC. Translated: CSVEVYQRGGYTF.

The rearrangement joins TRBV20-1 to TRBJ1-1; D call uncertain. With 7 bases removed from V and 11 bases from J, the gap between germline ends came to 8 bases. The V gene's germline CDR1 is DFQATT and CDR2 SNEGSKA (reference sequence). The CDR3 sequence is 8 residues long. Here the CDR3 DNA reads TGCAGTGTCCACTACGCTTTCTTT. It codes for CSVHYAFF.

By share of the sample, this clone is medium-sized. The chain uses TRBV11-2 and TRBJ2-7; weak D call: TRBD2 (6 bases). The length of the CDR3 is 12 residues. The germline V and J ends were trimmed by 7 bases and 5 bases, with 12 bases remaining between them. Germline CDR1 SGHAT, CDR2 FQNNGV. CDR3 region: CASTGPGDEQYF. DNA of the CDR3: TGTGCCAGCACAGGCCCGGGGGACGAGCAGTACTTC.

The DNA of the CDR3 is TGTGCCAGCAGCCTAATCCCAGGGGAATCACGGAACACCGGGGAGCTGTTTTTT. It translates to CASSLIPGESRNTGELFF. The chain has TRBV4-2 and TRBJ2-2, with a weak D call TRBD1 (6 bases). The CDR3 spans 18 residues. V lost 4 bases and J lost 1, with 19 bases in between. From germline, CDR1 is LGHNA and CDR2 YNFKEQ.

This clone was picked up a small number of times. V and J are TRBV7-8 and TRBJ2-3; 14 bases match TRBD2. The length of the CDR3 is 20 residues. V gave up 5 bases and J gave up 3 bases; unmatched junction bases: 16. The germline gives CDR1 SGHVS, CDR2 FQNEAQ. The CDR3 nucleotides read TGTGCCAGCAGCCCAACCCCGCCGGGACTAGCGGGAGTCGGGACAGATACGCAGTATTTT. This translates into CASSPTPPGLAGVGTDTQYF. Full variable domain (outside the CDR3, taken from reference TRBV7-8 and TRBJ2-3): GAGVSQSPRYKVAKRGQDVALRCDPISGHVSLFWYQQALGQGPEFLTYFQNEAQLDKSGLPSDRFFAERPEGSVSTLKIQRTQQEDSAVYLCASSPTPPGLAGVGTDTQYFGPGTRLTVL.

CDR3 protein: CASSQDRGGPYNEQFF. The CDR3, as DNA: TGCGCCAGCAGCCAAGATCGCGGCGGGCCCTACAATGAGCAGTTCTTC. The rearrangement links TRBV4-1 to TRBJ2-1; perhaps TRBD2 as D (5 bases). Germline CDR1 and CDR2: MGHRA and YSYEKL. The CDR3 has 16 amino acids. Trimming stripped 0 bases from V and 2 bases from J, with 11 bases between.

This chain connects TRBV11-1 to TRBJ2-1; no firm D call. V lost 5 bases to trimming and J lost 6 bases, with 11 bases between them. Germline values: CDR1 SGHAT, CDR2 FQDESV (reference sequence). This CDR3 is 13 amino acids long. CDR3 DNA sequence: TGTGCCAGCAGCCTTCACAAGGGCAATGAGCAGTTCTTC. Its translation: CASSLHKGNEQFF.

The CDR3 DNA reads as TGCGCCAGCAGCCAAGATTCGGCGGGGGGGAGCTACGAGCAGTACTTC. It is translated as CASSQDSAGGSYEQYF. The chain is built from TRBV4-1 and TRBJ2-7, with 9 bases fitting TRBD2. The V and J ends lost 0 bases and 3 bases, in that order; junction bases with no gene match: 6. This CDR3 spans 16 amino acids. Germline assignment: CDR1 MGHRA and CDR2 YSYEKL.

This clone was seen only a few times. The chain recombines TRBV9 with TRBJ1-3, with D perhaps TRBD1 (5 bases). The CDR3 runs to 14 residues. Germline loops: CDR1 SGDLS, CDR2 YYNGEE. Trimming stripped 3 bases from V and 2 bases from J, with 9 bases between. Here the CDR3 DNA reads TGTGCCAGCAGCGAGCAGGGACCTGGAAACACCATATATTTT. Its protein product is CASSEQGPGNTIYF.

The chain couples TRBV4-1 to TRBJ2-5; a weak D match, TRBD1 (5 bases). This CDR3 is 14 amino acids long. Germline CDR1 reads MGHRA; CDR2 reads YSYEKL. Trimming stripped 3 bases from V and 4 bases from J, with 12 bases between. Here the CDR3 DNA reads TGCGCCAGCAGCCACCCCGGTAGGGGAGAGACCCAGTACTTC. The encoded protein is CASSHPGRGETQYF.

The count of this clone is one. The V call is TRBV7-8, the J call TRBJ2-2; D remains unclear. V was pared by 4 bases and J by 3 bases, with 6 bases between. Germline V lookup: CDR1 SGHVS, CDR2 FQNEAQ. The CDR3 extends over 13 amino acids. CDR3 nucleotide sequence: TGTGCCAGCAGCTCAGGTCACACCGGGGAGCTGTTTTTT. Protein: CASSSGHTGELFF.

This clone was counted only a few times. The V and J genes are TRBV5-6 and TRBJ2-7; no definite D call. Per germline, CDR1 SGHDT and CDR2 YYEEEE. The CDR3 has 13 amino acids. The germline V and J ends were trimmed by 0 bases and 4 bases, with 8 bases remaining between them. The CDR3 region has the DNA TGTGCCAGCAGCTTGGTTTCTAGTTACGAGCAGTACTTC. Amino acids: CASSLVSSYEQYF.

The rearrangement links TRBV7-3 to TRBJ2-1; D call uncertain. There are 14 residues in the CDR3. The ends were cut back, 2 bases at V and 1 base at J, with 6 bases in the middle. Germline CDR1 reads SGHTA; CDR2 reads FQGTGA. The CDR3 sequence: CASSLGRSYNEQFF. CDR3 nucleotides: TGTGCCAGCAGCTTAGGGCGGTCCTACAATGAGCAGTTCTTC.

In regard to this clone: The sample contains more than one DNA sequence encoding this CDR3. This chain links TRBV5-1 with TRBJ2-5; weak D call: TRBD1 (6 bases). CDR3 length equals 13 residues. Trimming pared 1 base from V and 4 bases from J, leaving 8 bases between. The V gene's germline CDR1 is SGHRS and CDR2 YFSETQ. In nucleotides, the CDR3 is TGCGCCAGCAGCTTGACAGGGTTAGAGACCCAGTACTTC. Translation gives CASSLTGLETQYF.

The sample holds a few counts of this clone. The chain employs TRBV7-2 and TRBJ2-7, with 7 positions matching TRBD1. CDR1 and CDR2 from the germline V gene are SGHTA and FQGNSA. There are 15 residues in the CDR3. With V trimmed by 5 bases and J by 2 bases, 9 bases remained unmatched. This CDR3 reads CASSLRGQRTYEQYF. The CDR3 DNA sequence: TGTGCCAGCAGCCTGAGGGGACAGAGAACCTACGAGCAGTACTTC.

In its sample, this clone was seen once. The same CDR3 can be traced to other DNA sequences in this sample. The CDR3 loop is CASSLEAPGQGSEQFF. CDR3 nucleotides: TGTGCCAGCAGCTTAGAAGCCCCGGGACAGGGCAGCGAGCAGTTCTTC. The chain links TRBV13 to TRBJ2-1, with TRBD1 identical over 9 bases. V lost 1 base to trimming and J lost 10 bases; unmatched junction nucleotides: 11. The CDR3 has 16 amino acids. Germline CDR1 PRHDT, CDR2 FYEKMQ (reference sequence).

This chain connects TRBV5-6 to TRBJ2-7; 7 nucleotides line up with TRBD1. The V gene's germline CDR1 is SGHDT and CDR2 YYEEEE. The CDR3 has 15 amino acids. The V segment lost 3 bases and the J segment 2 bases; nucleotides outside the gene matches: 8. The CDR3 region has the DNA TGTGCCAGCAGCTCGGGATACAGGGGCGCCTACGAGCAGTACTTC. Translated: CASSSGYRGAYEQYF. Full variable domain (rest looked up from reference TRBV5-6 and TRBJ2-7): DAGVTQSPTHLIKTRGQQVTLRCSPKSGHDTVSWYQQALGQGPQFIFQYYEEEERQRGNFPDRFSGHQFPNYSSELNVNALLLGDSALYLCASSSGYRGAYEQYFGPGTRLTVT.

The chain carries TRBV27 and TRBJ2-7, with 15 bases aligning to TRBD2. The CDR3 is 19 amino acids. V was pared by 5 bases and J by 6 bases, with 17 bases of the junction left unmatched. The germline gives CDR1 MNHEY, CDR2 SMNVEV (reference sequence). The CDR3 coding sequence is TGTGCCAGCAGTCCGAGGCGTAGAGGACTAGCGGGAGGGTCGGTCGAGCAGTACTTC. Amino acids: CASSPRRRGLAGGSVEQYF.

The chain recombines TRBV10-1 with TRBJ2-3; D is unresolved. Germline CDR1 WNHNN, CDR2 SYGVQD (reference sequence). CDR3 length: 13 residues. The germline V and J ends were trimmed by 1 base and 2 bases, with 4 bases remaining between them. In nucleotides, the CDR3 is TGCGCCAGCAGTGAGTGGGCCACAGATACGCAGTATTTT. Amino acid sequence: CASSEWATDTQYF.

V usage is TRBV5-1 and J usage is TRBJ2-7; D might be TRBD1 (5 bases). The ends were cut back, 0 bases at V and 2 bases at J, with 9 bases in the middle. Germline CDR1 SGHRS, CDR2 YFSETQ. There are 14 residues in the CDR3. The CDR3 protein is CASSLGDRAYEQYF. DNA for the CDR3: TGCGCCAGCAGCTTGGGTGACAGAGCCTACGAGCAGTACTTC. The full variable domain, rest sourced from reference TRBV5-1 and TRBJ2-7, is KAGVTQTPRYLIKTRGQQVTLSCSPISGHRSVSWYQQTPGQGLQFLFEYFSETQRNKGNFPGRFSGRQFSNSRSEMNVSTLELGDSALYLCASSLGDRAYEQYFGPGTRLTVT.